Following are 26 T cell receptor beta chains from one sample sequenced in a study of cytomegalovirus exposure and HLA in healthy donors. Amplification used 60 Vbeta primers and 13 Jbeta primers. This table comes from immunoSEQ multiplex PCR, and its TCRdb copy is limited to in-frame clones, with some not included. The table shows roughly 80,000 clones, with roughly 80% occurring only once. The sample consisted of PBMCs. Receptors were obtained from a woman aged 40 to 50 in good health and CMV-seronegative.

The CDR3 protein is CAIQGSDEKLFF. The CDR3 bases are TGTGCCATTCAGGGCTCAGATGAAAAACTGTTTTTT. V and J are TRBV10-3 and TRBJ1-4; possible D gene TRBD1, 5 bases. Trimming shortened V by 9 bases and J by 6 bases, and 11 bases separated the two germline ends. The length of the CDR3 is 12 residues. Germline V gene sequence: CDR1 ENHRY, CDR2 SYGVKD.

This chain uses TRBV5-4 with TRBJ2-1; no firm D call. From germline, CDR1 is SGHNT and CDR2 YYREEE (reference sequence). V lost 1 base, J lost 0 bases, and 8 bases lay in between. This CDR3 comprises 15 residues. CDR3 sequence: CASSLTPSSYNEQFF. As DNA, the CDR3 is TGTGCCAGCAGCTTGACGCCCAGCTCCTACAATGAGCAGTTCTTC.

CDR3 sequence: CASCFEGNTEAFF. In DNA form, the CDR3 reads TGTGCCAGCTGCTTCGAGGGGAACACTGAAGCTTTCTTT. V gene TRBV2 combines with J gene TRBJ1-1; D call uncertain. The CDR3 spans 13 residues. The V gene's germline CDR1 is SNHLY and CDR2 FYNNEI. V was cut by 8 bases and J by 1 base, with 11 bases left in between.

J is TRBJ1-1 and V is TRBV5-1; no reliable D call. The germline CDR1 and CDR2 sequences are SGHRS and YFSETQ. The V end lost 4 bases, the J end lost 1 base, and 14 bases lay between the germline ends. The CDR3 is made up of 15 amino acids. The CDR3 DNA is TGCGCCAGCAGCCTATGGGCCGATCGGAACACTGAAGCTTTCTTT. It yields the protein CASSLWADRNTEAFF.

This clone showed up just once. The chain recombines TRBV19 with TRBJ1-1; D unclear. V lost 8 bases, J lost 8 bases, and 33 bases lay in between. The CDR3 is 18 residues long. Germline CDR1 LNHDA, CDR2 SQIVND (reference sequence). CDR3 DNA sequence: TGTGCCAGTCTAGGCGCTAAGTACACAGCGGGGTCCATGATGGAAGCTTTCTTT. Encoded protein: CASLGAKYTAGSMMEAFF.

This clone showed up just a few times. The chain has TRBV7-6 and TRBJ2-1, with D hard to call. Germline-derived CDR1 and CDR2 are SGHVS and FNYEAQ. V was pared by 4 bases and J by 3 bases, with 10 bases between. The CDR3 covers 14 residues. CDR3 sequence reads: CASSYGWLYNEQFF. CDR3 in DNA: TGTGCCAGCAGCTACGGGTGGCTCTACAATGAGCAGTTCTTC.

This clone appeared a few times. This chain uses TRBV7-2 with TRBJ2-1, with 7 nucleotides matching TRBD2. V trimming: 1 base; J trimming: 3 bases; junction bases outside the gene matches: 9. Per the germline V gene, CDR1 is SGHTA and CDR2 is FQGNSA. The CDR3 runs 17 residues. CDR3 amino acids: CASSLGLFAGDYNEQFF. The CDR3 coding sequence is TGTGCCAGCAGCTTAGGGCTTTTTGCGGGAGACTACAATGAGCAGTTCTTC.

The rearrangement uses TRBV29-1 and TRBJ2-3; 11 bases are a match to TRBD2. V lost 2 bases and J lost 14; bases outside the gene matches: 12. CDR1 and CDR2 from the germline V gene are SQVTM and ANQGSEA. The CDR3 has 14 amino acids. Here the CDR3 reads CSVEKGLADDTGYF. In DNA form, the CDR3 reads TGCAGCGTTGAAAAGGGACTAGCGGATGATACGGGGTATTTT.

This clone was recorded a few times. V gene TRBV28 combines with J gene TRBJ2-3; 12 nucleotides line up with TRBD2. Germline CDR1 is MDHEN and CDR2 is SYDVKM. V trimming: 3 bases; J trimming: 6 bases; junction bases outside the gene matches: 4. This CDR3 spans 15 amino acids. The CDR3 is CASSLTSGRTDTQYF. The CDR3 DNA is TGTGCCAGCAGTTTGACTAGCGGGAGAACGGATACGCAGTATTTT.

DNA of the CDR3: TGTGCCAGCAGCTTTGGGGGGGAGACCCAGTACTTC. It codes for CASSFGGETQYF. The genes are TRBV5-4 and TRBJ2-5, with a tentative D call TRBD2 (6 bases). Trimming removed 2 bases from V and 5 bases from J, with 7 bases in between. The germline V gene encodes CDR1 SGHNT and CDR2 YYREEE (reference sequence). The CDR3 covers 12 residues.

The CDR3 DNA is TGTGCCAGCAGTAGACCGGGACAGGGCCTGGACGAGCAGTACTTC. Amino acid sequence: CASSRPGQGLDEQYF. This chain uses TRBV6-1 with TRBJ2-5; the match to TRBD1 covers 9 bases. The J call may be mistaken, given a closer DNA end match to TRBJ2-7. The CDR3 consists of 15 residues. Per the germline V gene, CDR1 is MNHNS and CDR2 is SASEGT.

This clone was seen more than once but under ten times. V and J are TRBV25-1 and TRBJ2-1; D possibly corresponds to TRBD2 (6 bases). CDR1 is MGHDK and CDR2 is SYGVNS in the germline V gene. The V gene lost 3 bases and the J gene lost 2 bases, with 11 bases spanning the gap. The CDR3 is 15 amino acids. The CDR3 spells CASSDGGVAYNEQFF. CDR3 sequence (DNA): TGTGCCAGCAGTGATGGAGGGGTCGCCTACAATGAGCAGTTCTTC.

The V call is TRBV10-3, the J call TRBJ1-1; TRBD1 aligns across 9 bases. The trim removed 11 bases at V and 7 bases at J, leaving 20 bases unmatched. Germline V gene sequence: CDR1 ENHRY, CDR2 SYGVKD. The CDR3 loop spans 16 amino acids. In DNA, the CDR3 is TGTGCCGTGAAAGGCGGGGACAGGGTATCGATCGGTGAAGCTTTCTTT. Translated: CAVKGGDRVSIGEAFF.

In its sample, this clone was seen once. V usage is TRBV11-2 and J usage is TRBJ2-7; D possibly corresponds to TRBD1 (5 bases). The CDR3 covers 12 residues. Trimming removed 7 bases at V and 7 bases at J, with 14 bases between. From germline, CDR1 is SGHAT and CDR2 FQNNGV. The CDR3 sequence is CASTSPGREQYF. The CDR3 DNA sequence: TGTGCCAGCACATCCCCAGGGCGGGAGCAGTACTTC.

This clone is a singleton in its sample. The rearrangement joins TRBV7-3 to TRBJ2-1; TRBD2 is a possible D gene (5 bases). This CDR3 has 12 residues. V was trimmed by 8 bases and J by 6 bases, leaving 11 bases between them. The germline gives CDR1 SGHTA, CDR2 FQGTGA. Here the CDR3 reads CASGRGFNEQFF. The CDR3 DNA reads as TGTGCCAGCGGTCGGGGTTTCAATGAGCAGTTCTTC.

This sequence joins TRBV18 and TRBJ1-1, with unresolved D. CDR3 length equals 15 residues. Trimming stripped 4 bases from V and 1 base from J, with 13 bases between. Germline lookup yields CDR1 KGHSH and CDR2 LQKENI. CDR3 DNA sequence: TGTGCCAGCTCACTGGGCGGAGGAGAGAACACTGAAGCTTTCTTT. Amino acids: CASSLGGGENTEAFF.

This clone came up a few times. The chain couples TRBV2 to TRBJ2-1; 11 positions match TRBD2. Germline V gene data show CDR1 as SNHLY and CDR2 as FYNNEI. J was trimmed by 4 bases and V by 4 bases; bases with no gene match: 9. CDR3 length equals 17 residues. The CDR3 loop is CASSGGSGRVDYNEQFF. The CDR3 DNA follows: TGTGCCAGCAGTGGGGGTAGCGGGAGGGTCGATTACAATGAGCAGTTCTTC. The complete variable domain, with remaining parts taken from reference TRBV2 and TRBJ2-1, reads EPEVTQTPSHQVTQMGQEVILRCVPISNHLYFYWYRQILGQKVEFLVSFYNNEISEKSEIFDDQFSVERPDGSNFTLKIRSTKLEDSAMYFCASSGGSGRVDYNEQFFGPGTRLTVL.

V and J are TRBV5-1 and TRBJ2-7; D is uncertain. Per the germline V gene, CDR1 is SGHRS and CDR2 is YFSETQ. The V end was cut by 2 bases, the J end by 0 bases, with 9 bases between. The CDR3 spans 14 residues. The CDR3 protein is CASSFRYRSYEQYF. CDR3 DNA sequence: TGCGCCAGCAGCTTTAGATACCGCTCCTACGAGCAGTACTTC.

The chain links TRBV28 to TRBJ1-1; D not certain. Trimming cost V 2 bases and J 10 bases, with 14 bases left between them. CDR1 MDHEN and CDR2 SYDVKM come from the germline V gene. This CDR3 spans 13 amino acids. As DNA, the CDR3 is TGTGCCAGCAGTTTAGAGAGTCGACTGTCAGCTTTCTTT. Residues: CASSLESRLSAFF.

The chain employs TRBV18 and TRBJ2-1, with D tentatively TRBD2 (6 bases). In germline, CDR1 is KGHSH, CDR2 LQKENI. The germline V and J ends were trimmed by 1 base and 6 bases, with 13 bases remaining between them. The CDR3 totals 15 residues. CDR3 bases: TGTGCCAGCTCACCACGGCTAGCGACTGCCAATGAGCAGTTCTTC. Its translation is CASSPRLATANEQFF.

This clone was detected once. This chain links TRBV5-1 with TRBJ1-6; 7 bases agree with TRBD1. V shed 0 bases, J shed 8 bases, and the junction held 5 bases outside the gene matches. CDR1 SGHRS and CDR2 YFSETQ come from the germline V gene. CDR3 length equals 15 residues. CDR3 sequence (DNA): TGCGCCAGCAGCTTGGCCACAGGGGAATATTCACCCCTCCACTTT. It specifies CASSLATGEYSPLHF. The full variable domain, with the rest looked up from reference TRBV5-1 and TRBJ1-6, is KAGVTQTPRYLIKTRGQQVTLSCSPISGHRSVSWYQQTPGQGLQFLFEYFSETQRNKGNFPGRFSGRQFSNSRSEMNVSTLELGDSALYLCASSLATGEYSPLHFGNGTRLTVT.

This chain links TRBV29-1 with TRBJ2-7, with 9 nucleotides matching TRBD1. Germline CDR1 and CDR2: SQVTM and ANQGSEA. Trimming at V came to 7 bases and at J to 6 bases, leaving 16 bases not matched to a gene. The CDR3 extends over 15 amino acids. CDR3 loop: CSAAGGDRVFGEQYF. CDR3 coding DNA: TGCAGCGCCGCTGGAGGGGACAGGGTCTTCGGCGAGCAGTACTTC.

The chain recombines TRBV28 with TRBJ2-1, with 11 bases lining up with TRBD2. The CDR3 sequence is 15 residues long. The V and J ends lost 6 bases and 9 bases, in that order; junction bases with no gene match: 10. Germline V lookup: CDR1 MDHEN, CDR2 SYDVKM. This CDR3 reads CASSPPSGRTLEQFF. CDR3 nucleotides: TGTGCCAGCAGCCCCCCTAGCGGGAGGACCCTTGAGCAGTTCTTC. Filled out from reference TRBV28 and TRBJ2-1, the complete variable domain reads DVKVTQSSRYLVKRTGEKVFLECVQDMDHENMFWYRQDPGLGLRLIYFSYDVKMKEKGDIPEGYSVSREKKERFSLILESASTNQTSMYLCASSPPSGRTLEQFFGPGTRLTVL.

This clone was seen a handful of times. The rearrangement uses TRBV19 and TRBJ2-7, with 7 positions matching TRBD1. V lost 8 bases and J lost 4; bases outside the gene matches: 11. The germline gives CDR1 LNHDA, CDR2 SQIVND (reference sequence). CDR3 length: 14 amino acids. The CDR3 nucleotides read TGTGCCAGTCAAAGGGGGCAGGGGCGTTACGAGCAGTACTTC. Translation: CASQRGQGRYEQYF.

The chain couples TRBV5-1 to TRBJ2-7, with D possibly being TRBD1 (6 bases). The V end was cut by 5 bases, the J end by 5 bases, with 8 bases between. Germline CDR1 reads SGHRS; CDR2 reads YFSETQ. The CDR3 sequence is 11 residues long. The CDR3 protein is CASREGDEQYF. The CDR3 nucleotides read TGCGCCAGCAGAGAGGGGGACGAGCAGTACTTC.

The chain combines TRBV11-2 with TRBJ2-7, with D tentatively TRBD2 (5 bases). Germline CDR1 SGHAT, CDR2 FQNNGV. CDR3 length: 14 amino acids. V gave up 1 base and J gave up 4 bases, with 11 bases separating them. CDR3 sequence: CASSLVGNKYEQYF. CDR3 DNA sequence: TGTGCCAGCAGCTTAGTCGGGAACAAATACGAGCAGTACTTC. The variable domain in full, completed from reference TRBV11-2 and TRBJ2-7, reads EAGVAQSPRYKIIEKRQSVAFWCNPISGHATLYWYQQILGQGPKLLIQFQNNGVVDDSQLPKDRFSAERLKGVDSTLKIQPAKLEDSAVYLCASSLVGNKYEQYFGPGTRLTVT.